These 32 T cell receptor beta chains were all obtained from the same sample, sequenced in a study of CD8 T cells in Susac syndrome. Random hexamers were used to reverse transcribe an amount of about 0.5 to 1 ug RNA. TCRdb re-derived calls from the immunoSEQ multiplex PCR reads in MiXCR, one entry per CDR3 protein. The sample holds 77,000 or so distinct CDR3 sequences, roughly 91% seen once. The sample comprised CD4+ T cells from PBMCs. These receptors all stem from a human donor with Susac syndrome.

This clonotype was detected only once. The CDR3 end shows no conserved phenylalanine or tryptophan, and so a read error is likely. The chain carries TRBV7-2 and TRBJ2-3; tentative D call: TRBD2 (6 bases). The CDR3 is made up of 14 amino acids. With 6 bases removed from V and 2 bases from J, the gap between germline ends came to 12 bases. Per the germline V gene, CDR1 is SGHTA and CDR2 is FQGNSA. In DNA, the CDR3 is TGTGCCAGCAGTCACGGACTAAACACAGATACGCAGTATTCT. Translation: CASSHGLNTDTQYS.

The J gene is TRBJ2-2, the V gene TRBV25-1, with D uncertain. The CDR3 contains 15 residues. From germline, CDR1 is MGHDK and CDR2 SYGVNS. V was cut by 1 base and J by 6 bases, with 12 bases left in between. The CDR3 spells CASSELGLGPGELFF. CDR3 in DNA: TGTGCCAGCAGTGAATTGGGCTTGGGCCCCGGGGAGCTGTTTTTT.

The chain employs TRBV6-5 and TRBJ2-7; TRBD2 agrees at 7 bases. The germline V gene encodes CDR1 MNHEY and CDR2 SVGAGI. V shed 6 bases, J shed 4 bases, and the junction held 12 bases outside the gene matches. The CDR3 is 15 amino acids. CDR3 in amino acids: CASRVSGVMGYEQYF. The CDR3 DNA follows: TGTGCCAGCAGGGTCAGCGGGGTGATGGGGTACGAGCAGTACTTC.

This chain uses TRBV14 with TRBJ2-1; D perhaps matches TRBD2 (6 bases). In germline, CDR1 is SGHDN, CDR2 FVKESK. The CDR3 has 14 residues. Trimming left V 3 bases short and J 15 bases short, with 21 bases between. The chain's CDR3 is CASSQAGTSIGRFF. The CDR3, as DNA: TGTGCCAGCAGCCAGGCCGGGACTTCAATAGGGCGGTTCTTC.

This rearrangement joins TRBV6-6 to TRBJ2-7, with TRBD2 identical over 13 bases. V lost 4 bases, J lost 4 bases, and 7 bases stayed unmatched. Germline-derived CDR1 and CDR2 are MNHNY and SVGAGI (reference sequence). The CDR3 loop spans 16 amino acids. The CDR3 here is CASSSRLAGGLYEQYF. CDR3 nucleotides: TGTGCCAGCAGTTCCCGACTAGCGGGAGGTTTGTACGAGCAGTACTTC.

The chain recombines TRBV4-3 with TRBJ1-2; TRBD1 matches at 7 bases. The CDR3 length is 14 residues. Trimming at V came to 1 base and at J to 5 bases, leaving 4 bases not matched to a gene. CDR1 and CDR2 (germline): LGHNA, YSLEER. CDR3 nucleotides: TGCGCCAGCAGCCAAGCTGACAGGGAGTATGGCTACACCTTC. Translating gives CASSQADREYGYTF.

The CDR3 DNA reads as TGTGCCAGCTCCGTAGGATCCTACGAGCAGTACTTC. Its protein is CASSVGSYEQYF. This sequence joins TRBV4-2 and TRBJ2-7; D is uncertain. This CDR3 is 12 amino acids long. Germline CDR1 LGHNA, CDR2 YNFKEQ. Between the trimmed V and J ends, which lost 8 bases and 1 base, there was a span of 9 bases.

The chain is built from TRBV20-1 and TRBJ1-3; no definite D call. The ends were cut back, 1 base at V and 2 bases at J, with 12 bases in the middle. CDR1 and CDR2 from the germline V gene are DFQATT and SNEGSKA (reference sequence). The CDR3 spans 15 residues. CDR3 loop: CSARGIGKTGNTIYF. CDR3 nucleotide sequence: TGCAGTGCTAGAGGGATCGGGAAAACTGGAAACACCATATATTTT.

The V gene is TRBV29-1, the J gene TRBJ2-3; maybe TRBD1 (8 bases). Trimming cost V 7 bases and J 3 bases, with 20 bases left between them. This CDR3 has 15 residues. Germline assignment: CDR1 SQVTM and CDR2 ANQGSEA. The CDR3 here is CSAPKTGGLTDTQYF. The CDR3 bases are TGCAGCGCGCCAAAAACAGGGGGACTAACAGATACGCAGTATTTT.

The rearrangement uses TRBV20-1 and TRBJ2-1; D unclear. The germline V gene encodes CDR1 DFQATT and CDR2 SNEGSKA (reference sequence). This CDR3 comprises 12 residues. V was shortened by 8 bases and J by 3 bases, with 11 bases between the two germline ends. The CDR3 region has the DNA TGCAGTTCTGTGGACGACTACAATGAGCAGTTCTTC. It codes for CSSVDDYNEQFF.

The chain has TRBV6-1 and TRBJ1-6; no reliable D call. Per the germline V gene, CDR1 is MNHNS and CDR2 is SASEGT. The CDR3 is 14 residues long. V was clipped by 2 bases and J by 8 bases, with 10 bases between them. Written as DNA, the CDR3 is TGTGCCAGCAGTGAATTACTCGGGGATTCACCCCTCCACTTT. Protein product: CASSELLGDSPLHF.

V usage is TRBV10-3 and J usage is TRBJ1-4, with D possibly being TRBD1 (5 bases). Germline V gives CDR1 ENHRY, CDR2 SYGVKD. V was trimmed by 6 bases and J by 8 bases, leaving 16 bases between them. CDR3 size: 14 residues. The CDR3 here is CAIRATGREEKLFF. The CDR3 DNA is TGTGCCATCAGGGCCACGGGACGGGAAGAAAAACTGTTTTTT.

The rearrangement links TRBV20-1 to TRBJ2-1; 10 bases line up with TRBD2. The trim removed 6 bases at V and 5 bases at J, leaving 10 bases unmatched. Germline CDR1 DFQATT, CDR2 SNEGSKA (reference sequence). This CDR3 comprises 15 residues. This chain's CDR3 is CSADKASGSHNEQFF. DNA of the CDR3: TGCAGTGCCGATAAGGCTAGCGGGAGCCACAATGAGCAGTTCTTC.

V and J are TRBV5-1 and TRBJ2-3, with 12 bases that match TRBD2. The CDR3 consists of 17 residues. Germline CDR1 SGHRS, CDR2 YFSETQ. V was clipped by 3 bases and J by 0 bases; unmatched bases: 5. The CDR3 loop reads CASSSTGTSGSTDTQYF. For the CDR3, the DNA is TGCGCCAGCAGCTCCACCGGGACTAGCGGGAGCACAGATACGCAGTATTTT.

The chain employs TRBV6-6 and TRBJ2-7; D is perhaps TRBD1 or TRBD2 (6 bases each). CDR3 length equals 11 residues. V lost 7 bases and J 4 bases, leaving 8 bases between the germline ends. CDR1 is MNHNY and CDR2 is SVGAGI in the germline V gene (reference sequence). CDR3 region: CASKGGYEQYF. The CDR3 coding sequence is TGTGCCAGCAAGGGGGGTTACGAGCAGTACTTC.

This rearrangement joins TRBV11-2 to TRBJ2-7; 7 nucleotides align to TRBD2. CDR3 length: 15 residues. Germline CDR1 is SGHAT and CDR2 is FQNNGV. The V and J ends lost 5 bases and 5 bases, in that order; junction bases with no gene match: 12. Here the CDR3 reads CASSPERGVSHEQYF. The CDR3 DNA reads TGTGCCAGCAGCCCAGAGCGGGGAGTGAGCCACGAGCAGTACTTC.

The chain is built from TRBV28 and TRBJ1-1, with D unclear. CDR3 length: 12 residues. Germline V gene data show CDR1 as MDHEN and CDR2 as SYDVKM. Trimming cost V 4 bases and J 5 bases, with 8 bases left between them. CDR3 bases: TGTGCCAGCAGTTCCGGGGTAACTGAAGCTTTCTTT. This encodes CASSSGVTEAFF.

V usage is TRBV6-1 and J usage is TRBJ2-1; D might be TRBD1 (6 bases). Trimming took off 8 bases at V and 12 bases at J, with 17 bases between the two ends. This CDR3 is 12 amino acids long. CDR1 is MNHNS and CDR2 is SASEGT in the germline V gene. The chain's CDR3 is CASGAHRESQFF. The CDR3 DNA follows: TGTGCCAGCGGAGCCCACAGGGAATCGCAGTTCTTC.

The DNA of the CDR3 is TGTGCCATCAGTGAGGCCCGGGACAGGGGAAACGAGCAGTACTTC. Residues: CAISEARDRGNEQYF. This chain links TRBV10-3 with TRBJ2-7; 10 bases align to TRBD1. Germline V gene sequence: CDR1 ENHRY, CDR2 SYGVKD. This CDR3 comprises 15 residues. Trimming cost V 2 bases and J 5 bases; bases outside gene matches: 6.

The chain uses TRBV30 and TRBJ2-2; 12 bases are shared with TRBD2. The length of the CDR3 is 17 residues. The V gene's germline CDR1 is GTSNPN and CDR2 SVGIG (reference sequence). V gave up 3 bases and J gave up 7 bases; unmatched junction bases: 12. CDR3 amino acids: CAWSAVWTSGTVGELFF. Here the CDR3 DNA reads TGTGCCTGGAGCGCCGTCTGGACTAGCGGGACTGTCGGGGAGCTGTTTTTT.

This clonotype was recorded once. The rearrangement joins TRBV4-1 to TRBJ1-6; D gene ambiguous. V was clipped by 1 base and J by 6 bases, with 16 bases between them. This CDR3 has 17 amino acids. Germline V gene sequence: CDR1 MGHRA, CDR2 YSYEKL. CDR3 nucleotides: TGCGCCAGCAGCCAAGGTGAACGACGAACCTTTAATTCACCCCTCCACTTT. Encoded protein: CASSQGERRTFNSPLHF.

The chain uses TRBV12-3 or TRBV12-4 and TRBJ1-3; D unresolved. Trimming pared 0 bases from V and 0 bases from J, leaving 9 bases between. This CDR3 region has 16 residues. The CDR3 nucleotides read TGTGCCAGCAGTTTAGCGGGCCCCCGCTCTGGAAACACCATATATTTT. It yields the protein CASSLAGPRSGNTIYF.

This chain uses TRBV12-3 or TRBV12-4 with TRBJ1-5; TRBD1 aligns across 7 bases. V lost 7 bases, J lost 5 bases, and 8 bases stayed unmatched. The CDR3 extends over 14 amino acids. The CDR3 DNA reads TGTGCCAGCACCCCAGGGGGAAGGGATCAGCCCCAGCATTTT. Translating it yields CASTPGGRDQPQHF.

This clonotype is a singleton in its sample. The chain is built from TRBV12-3 or TRBV12-4 and TRBJ1-1; D is unresolved. The ends were cut back, 3 bases at V and 1 base at J, with 6 bases in the middle. This CDR3 has 13 amino acids. The CDR3 reads CASSFRKNTEAFF. The DNA for the CDR3 is TGTGCCAGCAGTTTTAGGAAGAACACTGAAGCTTTCTTT.

The rearrangement joins TRBV20-1 to TRBJ2-1; 11 nucleotides match TRBD2. Germline V gene sequence: CDR1 DFQATT, CDR2 SNEGSKA (reference sequence). Trimming cost V 2 bases and J 6 bases; bases outside gene matches: 6. This CDR3 has 15 amino acids. CDR3 DNA: TGCAGTGCTAGAAGCCCGACTAGCGGGATCAATGAGCAGTTCTTC. It is translated as CSARSPTSGINEQFF.

V is TRBV12-3 or TRBV12-4 and J is TRBJ2-5; perhaps TRBD2 as D (6 bases). Trimming took 5 bases from V and 4 from J, leaving 20 bases between them. The CDR3 has 16 residues. The chain's CDR3 is CASSLPHGTGVETQYF. CDR3 coding DNA: TGTGCCAGCAGTCTCCCCCACGGGACGGGAGTAGAGACCCAGTACTTC.

This clonotype came up once. This chain links TRBV5-4 with TRBJ2-4, with 10 bases lining up with TRBD2. The CDR3 has 15 residues. Losses at the gene ends were 4 bases for V and 6 bases for J; bases not matched to a gene: 7. Germline CDR1 reads SGHNT; CDR2 reads YYREEE (reference sequence). Here the CDR3 reads CASSTAGGGRNIQYF. The CDR3 DNA reads as TGTGCCAGCAGCACAGCGGGAGGGGGTAGAAACATTCAGTACTTC.

The J gene is TRBJ2-5, the V gene TRBV19, with 7 bases that match TRBD1. The V gene end was trimmed by 3 bases and the J gene end by 3 bases; junction bases not matched to a gene: 7. CDR1 LNHDA and CDR2 SQIVND come from the germline V gene (reference sequence). The CDR3 has 15 residues. The CDR3 DNA follows: TGTGCCAGTAGTATTTCCAGGGGGAGAGAAGAGACCCAGTACTTC. Amino acids: CASSISRGREETQYF.

V and J are TRBV20-1 and TRBJ1-5; TRBD1 agrees at 11 bases. This CDR3 region has 15 residues. Germline CDR1 is DFQATT and CDR2 is SNEGSKA (reference sequence). J was trimmed by 7 bases and V by 6 bases; bases with no gene match: 11. The CDR3, as DNA: TGCAGTGCCTTCGGACAGGGGGCGCCGGGGCAGCCCCAGCATTTT. Its protein is CSAFGQGAPGQPQHF.

The J gene is TRBJ1-1, the V gene TRBV20-1; D is unresolved. Trimming pared 1 base from V and 1 base from J, leaving 13 bases between. This CDR3 region has 15 residues. In germline, CDR1 is DFQATT, CDR2 SNEGSKA (reference sequence). In nucleotides, the CDR3 is TGCAGTGCTAGAGTATGGGCCCAAGAGAACACTGAAGCTTTCTTT. This gives the protein CSARVWAQENTEAFF.

The rearrangement uses TRBV6-2 or TRBV6-3 and TRBJ2-1, with TRBD2 matching 8 bases. The V gene's germline CDR1 is MNHEY and CDR2 SVGEGT. Losses at the gene ends were 2 bases for V and 4 bases for J; bases not matched to a gene: 7. The CDR3 has 16 amino acids. This CDR3 reads CASSYPRASGYNEQFF. The CDR3 region has the DNA TGTGCCAGCAGTTACCCCCGGGCTAGCGGGTACAATGAGCAGTTCTTC.

The chain has TRBV7-3 and TRBJ2-3, with 7 bases matching TRBD2. CDR1 is SGHTA, CDR2 FQGTGA, per germline. V trimming: 5 bases; J trimming: 3 bases; junction bases outside the gene matches: 5. The CDR3 sequence is 14 residues long. CDR3 loop: CASSLGLGTDTQYF. In DNA, the CDR3 is TGTGCCAGCAGCCTAGGACTAGGGACAGATACGCAGTATTTT.